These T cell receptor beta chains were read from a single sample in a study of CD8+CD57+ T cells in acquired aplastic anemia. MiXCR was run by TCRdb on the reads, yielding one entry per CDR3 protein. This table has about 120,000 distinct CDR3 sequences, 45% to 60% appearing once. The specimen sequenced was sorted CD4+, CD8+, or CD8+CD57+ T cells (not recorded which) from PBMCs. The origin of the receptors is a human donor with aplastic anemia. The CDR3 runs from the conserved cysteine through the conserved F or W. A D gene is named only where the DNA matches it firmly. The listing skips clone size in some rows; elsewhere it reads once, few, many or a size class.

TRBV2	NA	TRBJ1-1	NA	CASRGLQGRNTEAFF	TGTGCCAGCAGGGGGCTGCAGGGCCGGAACACTGAAGCTTTCTTT
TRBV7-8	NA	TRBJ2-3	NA	CASSLVSVEATDTQYF	TGTGCCAGCAGCTTAGTCTCAGTCGAGGCCACAGATACGCAGTATTTT
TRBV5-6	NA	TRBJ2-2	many	CASSLRWWPTGELFF	TGTGCCAGCAGCTTACGATGGTGGCCCACCGGGGAGCTGTTTTTT
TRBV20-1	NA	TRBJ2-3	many	CSATREADTQYF	TGCAGTGCTACCAGGGAGGCAGATACGCAGTATTTT
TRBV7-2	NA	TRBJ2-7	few	CASSLAWAYEQYF	TGTGCCAGCAGCTTAGCGTGGGCCTACGAGCAGTACTTC
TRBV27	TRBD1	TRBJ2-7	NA	CASMLGVDRVYEQYF	TGTGCCAGCATGCTAGGGGTGGACAGGGTGTACGAGCAGTACTTC
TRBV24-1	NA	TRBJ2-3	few	CATSALSTDTQYF	TGTGCCACCAGTGCGCTGTCGACAGATACGCAGTATTTT
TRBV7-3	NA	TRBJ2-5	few	CASSLGPQETQYF	TGTGCCAGCAGCTTAGGCCCCCAAGAGACCCAGTACTTC
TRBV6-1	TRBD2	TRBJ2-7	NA	CASRLAGNYEQYF	TGTGCCAGCAGACTAGCGGGAAACTACGAGCAGTACTTC
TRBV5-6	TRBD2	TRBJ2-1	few	CASSLSGRAGNEQFF	TGTGCCAGCAGCTTGAGCGGGAGGGCCGGGAATGAGCAGTTCTTC
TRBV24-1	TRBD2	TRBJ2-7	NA	CATRSGTTGEQHF	TGTGCCACCAGATCCGGGACTACGGGGGAGCAGCACTTC
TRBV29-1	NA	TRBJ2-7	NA	CSVTGTKAYEQYF	TGCAGCGTTACAGGGACTAAGGCTTACGAGCAGTACTTC
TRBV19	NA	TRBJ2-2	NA	CASSTVGWDGELFF	TGTGCCAGTAGTACCGTCGGATGGGACGGGGAGCTGTTTTTT
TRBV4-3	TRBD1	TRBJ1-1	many	CASSHGLTGVMNTEAFF	TGCGCCAGCAGCCACGGACTTACAGGGGTTATGAACACTGAAGCTTTCTTT
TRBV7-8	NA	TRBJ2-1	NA	CASSLLASEQFF	TGTGCCAGCAGTCTTCTAGCGAGTGAGCAGTTCTTC
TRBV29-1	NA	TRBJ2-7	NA	CSVGEAALSYEQYF	TGCAGCGTTGGTGAAGCGGCCCTCTCCTACGAGCAGTACTTC
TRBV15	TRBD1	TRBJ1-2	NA	CATRDTGGLSGYTF	TGTGCCACCAGGGATACAGGGGGCCTTAGTGGCTACACCTTC
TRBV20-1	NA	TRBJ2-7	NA	CSARDTNRFREQYF	TGCAGTGCTAGAGATACCAACCGCTTTCGCGAGCAGTACTTC
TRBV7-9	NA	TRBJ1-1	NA	CASSYRANVNTEAFF	TGTGCCAGCAGCTATAGGGCCAACGTGAACACTGAAGCTTTCTTT
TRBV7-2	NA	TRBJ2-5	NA	CASSLEVGQQTQYF	TGTGCCAGCAGCTTAGAGGTTGGGCAACAGACCCAGTACTTC
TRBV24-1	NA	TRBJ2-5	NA	CATSDPARQETQYF	TGTGCCACCAGTGACCCCGCCAGGCAAGAGACCCAGTACTTC
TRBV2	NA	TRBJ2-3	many	CASKGRDTQYF	TGTGCCAGCAAAGGGAGGGATACGCAGTATTTT
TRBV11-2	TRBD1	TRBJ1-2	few	CASTVTGDYGYTF	TGTGCCAGCACCGTGACAGGGGACTATGGCTACACCTTC
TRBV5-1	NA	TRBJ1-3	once	CASSLAGGSGNTIYF	TGCGCCAGCAGCTTGGCCGGCGGGTCTGGAAACACCATATATTTT
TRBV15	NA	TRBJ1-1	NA	CATSRDRNTEAFF	TGTGCCACCAGCAGGGACAGGAACACTGAAGCTTTCTTT
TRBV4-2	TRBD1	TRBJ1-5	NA	CASSQGDREYQPQHF	TGTGCCAGCAGCCAAGGGGACAGGGAGTATCAGCCCCAGCATTTT
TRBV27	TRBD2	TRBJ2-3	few	CASSISGDIDTQYF	TGTGCCAGCAGTATTAGCGGGGACATAGATACGCAGTATTTT
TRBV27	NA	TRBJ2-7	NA	CASSPYRSSYEQYF	TGTGCCAGCAGTCCCTACAGGAGCTCCTACGAGCAGTACTTC
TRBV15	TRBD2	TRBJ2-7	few	CATSSLWRGNEQYF	TGTGCCACCAGCAGCTTGTGGCGGGGGAACGAGCAGTACTTC
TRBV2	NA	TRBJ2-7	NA	CASTEEGYEQYF	TGTGCCAGCACCGAAGAGGGGTACGAGCAGTACTTC
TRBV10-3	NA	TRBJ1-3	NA	CAISGTKGRSESGNTIYF	TGTGCCATCAGCGGAACCAAGGGACGGAGCGAATCTGGAAACACCATATATTTT
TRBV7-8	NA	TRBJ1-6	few	CASSSLYNSPLHF	TGTGCCAGCAGCTCCCTTTATAATTCACCCCTCCACTTT
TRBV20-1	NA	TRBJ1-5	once	CSARDGDKPQHF	TGCAGTGCTAGAGATGGGGATAAACCCCAGCATTTT
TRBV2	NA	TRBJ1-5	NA	CASLADGPQPQHF	TGTGCCAGCTTAGCGGACGGGCCTCAGCCCCAGCATTTT
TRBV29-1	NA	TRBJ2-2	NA	CSIRTEDTGELFF	TGCAGCATCCGGACAGAGGACACCGGGGAGCTGTTTTTT
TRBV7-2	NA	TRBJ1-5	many	CASSLLKGTQPQHF	TGTGCCAGCAGCTTACTTAAGGGGACTCAGCCCCAGCATTTT
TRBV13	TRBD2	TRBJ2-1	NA	CASSISGNTGDEQFF	TGTGCCAGCAGCATTAGCGGGAACACCGGCGATGAGCAGTTCTTC
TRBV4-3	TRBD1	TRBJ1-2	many	CASSYGQGDYGYTF	TGCGCCAGCAGCTACGGACAGGGAGATTATGGCTACACCTTC
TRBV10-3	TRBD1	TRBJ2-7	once	CAISEGGTGKYEQYF	TGTGCCATCAGTGAGGGCGGGACAGGCAAATACGAGCAGTACTTC
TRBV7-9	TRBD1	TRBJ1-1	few	CASSPGTDEAFF	TGTGCCAGCAGCCCCGGGACAGATGAAGCTTTCTTT
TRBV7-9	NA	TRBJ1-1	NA	CASSLKADTEAFF	TGTGCCAGCAGCTTAAAGGCAGACACTGAAGCTTTCTTT
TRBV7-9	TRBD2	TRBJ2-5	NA	CASAGAETQYF	TGTGCCAGCGCGGGAGCAGAGACCCAGTACTTC
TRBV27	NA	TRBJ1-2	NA	CASSPGPFKGYTF	TGTGCCAGCAGTCCTGGACCCTTCAAAGGCTACACCTTC
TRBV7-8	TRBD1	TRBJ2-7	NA	CASSAPGQIYEQYF	TGTGCCAGCAGTGCGCCGGGACAGATTTACGAGCAGTACTTC
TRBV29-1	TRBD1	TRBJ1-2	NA	CSVGQGEGYTF	TGCAGCGTTGGACAGGGGGAAGGCTACACCTTC
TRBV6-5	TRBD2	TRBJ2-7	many	CASSYAGLEYEQYF	TGTGCCAGCAGTTACGCGGGACTAGAATACGAGCAGTACTTC
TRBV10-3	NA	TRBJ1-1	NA	CASTDTMNTEAFF	TGTGCCAGCACCGACACGATGAACACTGAAGCTTTCTTT
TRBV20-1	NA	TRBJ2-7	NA	CSASDSLRVQGEQYF	TGCAGTGCTAGTGATAGCCTCCGAGTCCAGGGGGAGCAGTACTTC
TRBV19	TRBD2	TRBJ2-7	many	CASSARGVTYYEQYF	TGTGCCAGTAGTGCACGGGGGGTTACTTACTACGAGCAGTACTTC
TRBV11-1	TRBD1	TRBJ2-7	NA	CASSPGQGATYEQYF	TGTGCCAGCAGCCCGGGACAGGGGGCAACCTACGAGCAGTACTTC
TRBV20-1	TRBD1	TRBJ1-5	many	CSAAGTGFLEISQPQHF	TGCAGTGCTGCCGGGACAGGGTTCTTAGAGATCAGTCAGCCCCAGCATTTT
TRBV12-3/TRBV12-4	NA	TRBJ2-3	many	CASSPGDTDTQYF	TGTGCCAGCAGCCCGGGAGACACAGATACGCAGTATTTT
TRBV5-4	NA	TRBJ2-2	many	CASSLFAGSNTGELFF	TGTGCCAGCAGCTTGTTCGCCGGCTCGAACACCGGGGAGCTGTTTTTT
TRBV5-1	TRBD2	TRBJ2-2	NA	CASSIASGGTNTGELFF	TGCGCCAGCAGCATCGCTAGCGGGGGGACGAACACCGGGGAGCTGTTTTTT
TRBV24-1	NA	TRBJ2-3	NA	CATSERGSTDTQYF	TGTGCCACCAGTGAGCGGGGTAGCACAGATACGCAGTATTTT
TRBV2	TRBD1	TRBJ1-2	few	CASSGTANYGYTF	TGTGCCAGCTCAGGGACAGCTAACTATGGCTACACCTTC
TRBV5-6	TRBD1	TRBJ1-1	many	CASSSGQGTEAFF	TGTGCCAGCAGCTCCGGACAGGGAACTGAAGCTTTCTTT
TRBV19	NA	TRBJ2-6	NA	CASTLHTSGGANVLTF	TGTGCCAGTACCCTGCACACCTCAGGTGGGGCCAACGTCCTGACTTTC
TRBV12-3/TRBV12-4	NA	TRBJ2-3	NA	CASSGVGWGAGDTQYF	TGTGCCAGCAGTGGGGTCGGGTGGGGGGCAGGAGATACGCAGTATTTT